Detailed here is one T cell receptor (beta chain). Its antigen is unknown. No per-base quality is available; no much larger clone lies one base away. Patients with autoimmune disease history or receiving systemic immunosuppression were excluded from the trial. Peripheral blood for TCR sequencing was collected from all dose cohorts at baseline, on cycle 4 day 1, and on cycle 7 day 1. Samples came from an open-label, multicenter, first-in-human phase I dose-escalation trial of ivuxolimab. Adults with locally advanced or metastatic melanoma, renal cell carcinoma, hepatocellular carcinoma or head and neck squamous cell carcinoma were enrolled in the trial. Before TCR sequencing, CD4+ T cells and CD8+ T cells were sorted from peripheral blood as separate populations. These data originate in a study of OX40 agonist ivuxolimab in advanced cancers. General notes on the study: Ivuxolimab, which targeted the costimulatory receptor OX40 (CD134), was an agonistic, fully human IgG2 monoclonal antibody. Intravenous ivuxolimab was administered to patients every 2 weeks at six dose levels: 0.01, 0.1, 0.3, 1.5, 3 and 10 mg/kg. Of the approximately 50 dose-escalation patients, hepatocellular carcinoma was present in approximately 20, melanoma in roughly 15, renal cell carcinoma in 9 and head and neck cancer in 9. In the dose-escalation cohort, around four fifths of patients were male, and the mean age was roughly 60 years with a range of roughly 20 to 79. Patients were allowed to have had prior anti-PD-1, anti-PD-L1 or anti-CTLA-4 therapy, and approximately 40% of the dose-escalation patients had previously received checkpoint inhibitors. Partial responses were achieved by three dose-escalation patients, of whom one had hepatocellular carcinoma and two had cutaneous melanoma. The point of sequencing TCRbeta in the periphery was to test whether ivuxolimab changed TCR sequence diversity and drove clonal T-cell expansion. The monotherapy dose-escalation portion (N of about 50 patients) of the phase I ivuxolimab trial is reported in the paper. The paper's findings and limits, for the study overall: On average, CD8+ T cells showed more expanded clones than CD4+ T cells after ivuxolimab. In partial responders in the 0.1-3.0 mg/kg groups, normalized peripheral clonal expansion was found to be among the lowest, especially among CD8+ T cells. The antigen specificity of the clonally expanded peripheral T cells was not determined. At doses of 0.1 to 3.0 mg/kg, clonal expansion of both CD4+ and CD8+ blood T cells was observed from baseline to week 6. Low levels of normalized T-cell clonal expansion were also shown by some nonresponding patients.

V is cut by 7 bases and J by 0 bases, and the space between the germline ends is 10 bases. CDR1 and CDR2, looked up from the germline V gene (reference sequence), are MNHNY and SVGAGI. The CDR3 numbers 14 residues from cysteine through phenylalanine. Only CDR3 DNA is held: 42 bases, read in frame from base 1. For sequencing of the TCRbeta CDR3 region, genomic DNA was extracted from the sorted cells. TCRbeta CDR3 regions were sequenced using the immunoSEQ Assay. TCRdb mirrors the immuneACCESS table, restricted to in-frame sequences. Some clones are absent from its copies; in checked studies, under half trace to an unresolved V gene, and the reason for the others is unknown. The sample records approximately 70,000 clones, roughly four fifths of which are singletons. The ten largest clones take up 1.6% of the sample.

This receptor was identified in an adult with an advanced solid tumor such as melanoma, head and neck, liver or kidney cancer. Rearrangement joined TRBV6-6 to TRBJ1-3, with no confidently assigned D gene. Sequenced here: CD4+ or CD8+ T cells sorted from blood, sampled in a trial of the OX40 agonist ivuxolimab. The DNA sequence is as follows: TGTGCCAGCATCCTAAGTCCCTCTGGAAACACCATATATTTT. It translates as CASILSPSGNTIYF.